The 21 T cell receptor beta chains in this list originate from one sample, sequenced in a study of blood T cells in healthy people across ages. For the second PCR, which ran for about 6 to 11 cycles, a sample-barcoded 5' primer and a J-beta primer mix were used. From the 5' RACE reads, TCRdb called clonotypes with MiXCR, one entry per CDR3 protein. The table lists 650,000 to 700,000 distinct CDR3 sequences, about 51% of them singletons. The sequenced sample consisted of blood. Receptors were obtained from an elderly woman in good health.

This clonotype was seen at least ten times. This chain links TRBV20-1 with TRBJ2-4; D not certain. This CDR3 is 10 amino acids long. The germline V gene encodes CDR1 DFQATT and CDR2 SNEGSKA (reference sequence). The CDR3 region has the DNA TGCAGCGCCCTGGGGAACATTCAGTACTTC. Translated: CSALGNIQYF.

There are many counts of this clonotype. The rearrangement links TRBV28 to TRBJ2-1; possibly TRBD2 for D (7 bases). The V gene's germline CDR1 is MDHEN and CDR2 SYDVKM. The CDR3 totals 16 residues. With 7 bases removed from V and 9 bases from J, the gap between germline ends came to 25 bases. CDR3 loop: CASILGGAVAFGEQFF. The CDR3 DNA reads as TGTGCCAGCATCCTAGGGGGGGCAGTCGCTTTTGGTGAGCAGTTCTTC.

Comments on this clonotype: A read error may explain this, as a much larger clone is one base away. This sequence joins TRBV4-1 and TRBJ2-4; D not certain. The DNA end is more similar to TRBJ2-5, so the J call may be wrong. The CDR3 covers 13 residues. Per the germline V gene, CDR1 is MGHRA and CDR2 is YSYEKL. The CDR3 loop is CAGGIGYQETQYF. The CDR3 region has the DNA TGCGCCGGCGGAATAGGGTACCAAGAGACCCAGTACTTC.

This sequence joins TRBV3-1 and TRBJ2-7; 8 bases are a match to TRBD2. Germline V CDR1 and CDR2: LGHDT, YNNKEL (reference sequence). Trimming took 1 base from V and 7 from J; bases not matched to a gene: 3. The CDR3 loop spans 13 amino acids. The DNA of the CDR3 is TGTGCCAGCAGCCAAGTTCGGGGGGGTGAGCAGTACTTC. This sequence encodes CASSQVRGGEQYF.

The chain joins TRBV7-9 to TRBJ1-4; 7 bases fit TRBD1. Germline assignment: CDR1 SEHNR and CDR2 FQNEAQ (reference sequence). The length of the CDR3 is 15 residues. After removal of 6 bases from V and 4 bases from J, the junction contained 8 bases not matched to a gene. The CDR3 DNA reads as TGTGCCAGCAGAGTCGGACAGGCCTATAATGAAAAACTGTTTTTT. This encodes CASRVGQAYNEKLFF.

This clonotype was counted only a few times. V usage is TRBV12-3 or TRBV12-4 and J usage is TRBJ1-3; 7 bases align to TRBD1. The CDR3 covers 13 residues. Trimming took 10 bases from V and 0 from J; bases not matched to a gene: 3. This chain's CDR3 is CATGQYSGNTIYF. The CDR3 coding sequence is TGTGCCACGGGACAGTACTCTGGAAACACCATATATTTT.

The genes are TRBV24-1 and TRBJ2-1; 7 nucleotides agree with TRBD2. Germline CDR1 reads KGHDR; CDR2 reads SFDVKD. The CDR3 extends over 15 amino acids. V lost 11 bases and J lost 5; bases outside the gene matches: 14. The CDR3 region is CARRETSRNNNEQFF. CDR3 coding DNA: TGTGCCAGGAGGGAGACTAGCCGGAATAACAATGAGCAGTTCTTC.

This clonotype has only a few counts. This chain links TRBV2 with TRBJ2-1; 9 nucleotides agree with TRBD2. The CDR3 consists of 15 residues. Germline V gene data show CDR1 as SNHLY and CDR2 as FYNNEI. V shed 11 bases, J shed 1 base, and the junction held 9 bases outside the gene matches. The CDR3 sequence: CAGTGLAGSYNEQFF. The CDR3 region has the DNA TGTGCCGGCACTGGGCTAGCGGGGTCCTACAATGAGCAGTTCTTC.

This clonotype was observed a single time. The chain has TRBV7-3 and TRBJ2-4; 7 positions agree with TRBD1. The J call is in doubt because the DNA end fits TRBJ2-7 better. The CDR3 contains 15 residues. Looked up from germline, CDR1 is SGHTA and CDR2 is FQGTGA. DNA for the CDR3: TGTGCCAGCAGCTTCGAGGCACAGGGGAGTTCCGAGCAGTACTTC. Translating gives CASSFEAQGSSEQYF.

V is TRBV20-1 and J is TRBJ2-1; TRBD2 agrees at 7 bases. Germline trimming cut 1 base from V and 6 bases from J; bases unmatched to any gene: 0. The CDR3 consists of 12 residues. Germline CDR1 DFQATT, CDR2 SNEGSKA (reference sequence). The CDR3 nucleotides are TGCAGTGCTAGAGCTAGCGGCAATGAGCAGTTCTTC. Amino acids: CSARASGNEQFF.

The chain carries TRBV7-2 and TRBJ2-7; a weak D match, TRBD1 (5 bases). With 5 bases removed from V and 0 bases from J, the gap between germline ends came to 14 bases. The CDR3 extends over 15 amino acids. Per the germline V gene, CDR1 is SGHTA and CDR2 is FQGNSA. The CDR3 nucleotides are TGTGCCAGCAGCCCCCCGCAGGGTAGCTCCTACGAGCAGTACTTC. Protein sequence: CASSPPQGSSYEQYF.

This clonotype was observed a few times. The V call is TRBV2, the J call TRBJ2-5; TRBD1 agrees at 8 bases. After removal of 3 bases from V and 7 bases from J, the junction contained 10 bases not matched to a gene. CDR1 is SNHLY, CDR2 FYNNEI, per germline. The CDR3 spans 15 residues. CDR3 DNA sequence: TGTGCCAGCAGTGATGCAGCTTGGACAGGGTGGACCCAGTACTTC. Encoded protein: CASSDAAWTGWTQYF.

The chain employs TRBV7-2 and TRBJ2-5; D perhaps matches TRBD2 (6 bases). Germline CDR1 and CDR2: SGHTA and FQGNSA. Trimming took 3 bases from V and 1 from J, leaving 12 bases between them. The CDR3 spans 15 residues. This CDR3 reads CASSFIAGPQETQYF. The CDR3 DNA reads TGTGCCAGCAGCTTCATCGCGGGGCCCCAAGAGACCCAGTACTTC.

This clonotype was counted a few times. The gene calls are TRBV20-1 and TRBJ1-1; D unclear. The germline V gene has CDR1 DFQATT and CDR2 SNEGSKA (reference sequence). This CDR3 is 14 amino acids long. V was trimmed by 5 bases and J by 1 base, leaving 14 bases between them. In DNA, the CDR3 is TGCAGTGCTCCCGGGCAGACGAAGAACACTGAAGCTTTCTTT. Translated, it gives CSAPGQTKNTEAFF.

The V gene is TRBV7-9, the J gene TRBJ2-4; TRBD2 agrees at 10 bases. TRBJ2-7 matches the DNA end more closely, so the J call is doubtful. Germline lookup yields CDR1 SEHNR and CDR2 FQNEAQ (reference sequence). The CDR3 runs to 16 residues. CDR3 DNA sequence: TGTGCCAGCAGCCCACGTGGTAGCGGGGGGTCCTACGAGCAGTACTTC. It yields the protein CASSPRGSGGSYEQYF.

The chain has TRBV4-1 and TRBJ1-1; D gene unclear. This CDR3 contains 14 residues. Germline V gives CDR1 MGHRA, CDR2 YSYEKL. Deletions cut 1 base from V and 3 bases from J, with 9 bases between. As DNA, the CDR3 is TGCGCCAGCAGCCAAGGGAGCTTTGACACTGAAGCTTTCTTT. Amino acid sequence: CASSQGSFDTEAFF.

This rearrangement joins TRBV20-1 to TRBJ2-2; TRBD2 aligns across 7 bases. Germline V gene lookup returns CDR1 DFQATT and CDR2 SNEGSKA (reference sequence). The CDR3 loop spans 14 amino acids. The V segment lost 5 bases and the J segment 4 bases; nucleotides outside the gene matches: 7. CDR3 coding DNA: TGCAGTGCTGGGGACTATTCGAGCACCGGGGAGCTGTTTTTT. Encoded protein: CSAGDYSSTGELFF.

This clonotype was seen repeatedly, ten times or more. The rearrangement links TRBV11-2 to TRBJ2-4, with D perhaps given as TRBD1 or TRBD2 (7 bases each). Trimming removed 5 bases from V and 1 base from J, with 18 bases in between. Germline V gene data show CDR1 as SGHAT and CDR2 as FQNNGV. The CDR3 is 17 amino acids. The CDR3 region is CASSPQGGSWAKNIQYF. The CDR3 coding sequence is TGTGCCAGCAGCCCTCAGGGGGGGTCCTGGGCCAAAAACATTCAGTACTTC.

This clonotype was counted ten times or more. The V gene is TRBV5-5, the J gene TRBJ1-2; D gene ambiguous. V was cut by 0 bases and J by 5 bases, with 14 bases left in between. This CDR3 is built from 15 residues. Germline CDR1 and CDR2: SGHKS and YYEKEE (reference sequence). In DNA, the CDR3 is TGTGCCAGCAGCTTGGATACGGGTAGTCGGTATGGCTACACCTTC. Translating gives CASSLDTGSRYGYTF.

This clonotype has a handful of counts. The chain recombines TRBV20-1 with TRBJ2-2; 7 bases are a match to TRBD2. V lost 6 bases and J lost 4; bases outside the gene matches: 8. There are 14 residues in the CDR3. From germline, CDR1 is DFQATT and CDR2 SNEGSKA (reference sequence). The CDR3 coding sequence is TGCAGTGCCCCCAGGCGGGAGCCCACCGGGGAGCTGTTTTTT. Protein sequence: CSAPRREPTGELFF.

The gene calls are TRBV20-1 and TRBJ2-3, with 11 bases matching TRBD1. V gave up 4 bases and J gave up 4 bases; unmatched junction bases: 7. Germline values: CDR1 DFQATT, CDR2 SNEGSKA (reference sequence). The CDR3 covers 15 residues. CDR3 in amino acids: CSANPGTGGSDTQYF. In nucleotides, the CDR3 is TGCAGTGCTAACCCCGGGACAGGGGGTTCAGATACGCAGTATTTT.